This TCR beta chain was sequenced in a study of human T cells and chemical hapten exposure. Study findings and constraints: The study found that DPC sensitization did not change TCRs above 1 in 1000 frequency.

Each cDNA molecule in the library carried unique molecular identifiers. Original processing notes: The median was roughly 95,000 TCRs per sample, ranging roughly 23,224 to 690,600. Each CDR3 protein gets one entry after TCRdb re-called the RACE reads with MiXCR. The authors' filters were not applied to this entry. The sample comprises 190,000 or so distinct CDR3 sequences, approximately 29% of which are singletons, and 2.9% rests with the top ten. Germline-derived CDR1 and CDR2 are KGHDR and SFDVKD. The CDR3 contains 14 residues. The V and J ends lost 9 bases and 9 bases respectively, with 20 bases between them. This clonotype was counted between two and nine times. Its specificity is unknown. The time point: pre-sensitization, week 0. Treatment denoted: therapeutic diphenylcyclopropenone sensitization with weekly scalp DPC.

The genes are TRBV24-1 and TRBJ1-5; D perhaps matches TRBD1 (5 bases). The sequencing used whole blood, collected in connection with sensitization to the hapten diphenylcyclopropenone (DPC). The sequence was obtained from a woman aged 25-40 years with alopecia areata. Some clones in this sample may be carry-over from other donors' samples. CDR3 sequence reads: CATAAWGAGVPQHF. CDR3 coding DNA: TGTGCCACCGCTGCCTGGGGCGCTGGGGTGCCCCAGCATTTT.